The 10 T cell receptor beta chains reported below all come from one sample, sequenced in a study of cytomegalovirus exposure and HLA in healthy donors. With 60 Vbeta and 13 Jbeta primers, the PCR was carried out. Data came from immunoSEQ multiplex PCR; TCRdb stores just in-frame clones and leaves some out. Of about 140,000 clones detected, about 80% appear once; the ten largest clones hold roughly 4%. The sequencing sample was made of PBMCs. These receptors all come from a man in his forties or fifties in good health and CMV-seropositive.

The gene calls are TRBV10-3 and TRBJ2-2; tentatively, D is TRBD2 (6 bases). There are 13 residues in the CDR3. Germline CDR1 is ENHRY and CDR2 is SYGVKD. V was trimmed by 8 bases and J by 6 bases, leaving 13 bases between them. CDR3 DNA: TGTGCCATCGGAGGGATATCGTCCGGGGAGCTGTTTTTT. Protein sequence: CAIGGISSGELFF.

There are a few counts of this clone. This chain links TRBV19 with TRBJ2-1, with 8 nucleotides matching TRBD1. V gave up 4 bases and J gave up 0 bases; unmatched junction bases: 5. CDR1 is LNHDA and CDR2 is SQIVND in the germline V gene (reference sequence). The CDR3 runs to 16 residues. CDR3 in DNA: TGTGCCAGTAGTAAGGGACAGGTGAGCTCCTACAATGAGCAGTTCTTC. This codes for CASSKGQVSSYNEQFF. The variable domain in full, completed from reference TRBV19 and TRBJ2-1, reads DGGITQSPKYLFRKEGQNVTLSCEQNLNHDAMYWYRQDPGQGLRLIYYSQIVNDFQKGDIAEGYSVSREKKESFPLTVTSAQKNPTAFYLCASSKGQVSSYNEQFFGPGTRLTVL.

The chain links TRBV5-1 to TRBJ1-1; 9 positions agree with TRBD1. The CDR3 extends over 15 amino acids. The V gene's germline CDR1 is SGHRS and CDR2 YFSETQ. V lost 4 bases to trimming and J lost 0 bases; unmatched junction nucleotides: 4. CDR3 protein: CASSRTGAMNTEAFF. CDR3 in DNA: TGCGCCAGCAGCCGGACAGGGGCCATGAACACTGAAGCTTTCTTT.

The chain combines TRBV5-1 with TRBJ2-2; maybe TRBD2 (5 bases). Germline V gene lookup returns CDR1 SGHRS and CDR2 YFSETQ. The CDR3 runs to 14 residues. V was trimmed by 0 bases and J by 3 bases, leaving 6 bases between them. CDR3 nucleotides: TGCGCCAGCAGCTTGGAGGACTACACCGGGGAGCTGTTTTTT. Translation gives CASSLEDYTGELFF.

This clone was recorded a few times. The genes are TRBV2 and TRBJ2-5; 7 positions agree with TRBD2. This CDR3 is 15 amino acids long. Germline-derived CDR1 and CDR2 are SNHLY and FYNNEI. V shed 5 bases and J 5 bases; nucleotides not matched to a gene: 11. CDR3 region: CASSPTAGDGETQYF. As DNA, the CDR3 is TGTGCCAGCAGTCCCACCGCGGGGGATGGGGAGACCCAGTACTTC. Filled out from reference TRBV2 and TRBJ2-5, the complete variable domain reads EPEVTQTPSHQVTQMGQEVILRCVPISNHLYFYWYRQILGQKVEFLVSFYNNEISEKSEIFDDQFSVERPDGSNFTLKIRSTKLEDSAMYFCASSPTAGDGETQYFGPGTRLLVL.

The rearrangement uses TRBV9 and TRBJ2-3; D possibly corresponds to TRBD1 (6 bases). The CDR3 spans 16 residues. Germline CDR1 is SGDLS and CDR2 is YYNGEE. Trimming pared 5 bases from V and 2 bases from J, leaving 18 bases between. This CDR3 is CASSGLTGSYTDTQYF. In DNA form, the CDR3 reads TGTGCCAGCAGTGGCCTGACAGGCTCATACACAGATACGCAGTATTTT.

Turning to this clone: Other DNA sequences of this sample code for an identical CDR3. The chain employs TRBV5-1 and TRBJ2-3; perhaps TRBD2 as D (7 bases). Trimming left V 0 bases short and J 1 base short, with 9 bases between. The CDR3 spans 15 residues. Germline CDR1 is SGHRS and CDR2 is YFSETQ. CDR3 coding DNA: TGCGCCAGCAGCTTGGAGGGGGGGGGCACAGATACGCAGTATTTT. As protein: CASSLEGGGTDTQYF.

This chain connects TRBV18 to TRBJ2-5; 8 bases are a match to TRBD2. The germline gives CDR1 KGHSH, CDR2 LQKENI. After removal of 3 bases from V and 3 bases from J, the junction contained 6 bases not matched to a gene. The CDR3 consists of 15 residues. The CDR3 nucleotides read TGTGCCAGCTCACCGCGGGGGGCCCTGAAAGAGACCCAGTACTTC. This translates into CASSPRGALKETQYF.

The chain carries TRBV29-1 and TRBJ1-1; D gene unclear. CDR3 length equals 11 residues. CDR1 is SQVTM, CDR2 ANQGSEA, per germline. V was pared by 6 bases and J by 6 bases, with 11 bases between. The CDR3 region is CSVGQQAEAFF. The CDR3 coding sequence is TGCAGCGTGGGTCAGCAGGCTGAAGCTTTCTTT.

This clone was recorded a few times. The CDR3 nucleotides read TGTGCCAGCAGTCAATCAAGCGGGAGGTCCTACAATGAGCAGTTCTTC. Translation: CASSQSSGRSYNEQFF. This chain connects TRBV2 to TRBJ2-1, with 9 bases fitting TRBD2. V dropped 5 bases and J dropped 1; count of bases not matched to a gene: 6. Germline V gene sequence: CDR1 SNHLY, CDR2 FYNNEI. The length of the CDR3 is 16 residues.